The rows below give T cell receptor beta chains drawn from one sample of a study of early T cells in non-severe SARS-CoV-2 infection. MiXCR, applied by TCRdb to the 5' RACE reads, yields one record per CDR3 protein. The profile shows approximately 84,000 distinct CDR3 sequences, around 13% of them singletons. The source material was whole blood. The receptors originated from an adult who was a healthcare worker with PCR-confirmed SARS-CoV-2 infection or an uninfected control (not recorded which). The CDR3 runs from the conserved cysteine through the conserved F or W. The D gene is left open where the match is weak. A clone size is listed for some rows: how often the clone was seen (once, few, many), or a class if it is expanded.

J gene: TRBJ1-2; D gene: TRBD1; V gene: TRBV6-1; CDR3 length: 14; clone size: few; CDR3 protein: CASSGGGQGQGYTF; CDR3 DNA: TGTGCCAGCAGTGGGGGAGGACAGGGGCAGGGCTACACCTTC
J gene: TRBJ2-2; D gene: -; V gene: TRBV7-7; CDR3 length: 18; clone size: -; CDR3 protein: CASSLGTTEFPNTGELFF; CDR3 DNA: TGTGCCAGCAGCTTAGGTACCACAGAGTTTCCGAACACCGGGGAGCTGTTTTTT
J gene: TRBJ1-6; D gene: -; V gene: TRBV12-3/TRBV12-4; CDR3 length: 20; clone size: many; CDR3 protein: CASRQGLWTNPFTTRTPLHF; CDR3 DNA: TGTGCCAGCAGACAAGGGTTGTGGACCAATCCATTCACCACCCGAACACCCCTCCACTTT
J gene: TRBJ1-1; D gene: -; V gene: TRBV5-1; CDR3 length: 14; clone size: -; CDR3 protein: CASSPGPTNTEAFF; CDR3 DNA: TGCGCCAGCAGCCCGGGACCGACTAACACTGAAGCTTTCTTT
J gene: TRBJ2-3; D gene: -; V gene: TRBV6-2/TRBV6-3; CDR3 length: 14; clone size: -; CDR3 protein: CASSSRLGGDTQYF; CDR3 DNA: TGTGCCAGCAGTTCCCGCCTCGGGGGAGATACGCAGTATTTT
J gene: TRBJ2-3; D gene: -; V gene: TRBV7-2; CDR3 length: 15; clone size: -; CDR3 protein: CASSLNGRGADTQYF; CDR3 DNA: TGTGCCAGCAGCTTAAACGGGAGAGGGGCAGATACGCAGTATTTT
J gene: TRBJ2-1; D gene: TRBD2; V gene: TRBV24-1; CDR3 length: 15; clone size: -; CDR3 protein: CATSETSGNEDEQFF; CDR3 DNA: TGTGCCACCAGTGAAACTAGCGGAAATGAGGATGAGCAGTTCTTC
J gene: TRBJ2-3; D gene: TRBD2; V gene: TRBV4-1; CDR3 length: 22; clone size: -; CDR3 protein: CASSQEGNLGLAGVFSTDTQYF; CDR3 DNA: TGCGCCAGCAGCCAAGAGGGGAACCTGGGACTAGCGGGAGTTTTTAGCACAGATACGCAGTATTTT
J gene: TRBJ1-6; D gene: -; V gene: TRBV12-3/TRBV12-4; CDR3 length: 15; clone size: few; CDR3 protein: CASTQRGPYNSPLHF; CDR3 DNA: TGTGCCAGCACCCAGCGGGGACCCTATAATTCACCCCTCCACTTT
J gene: TRBJ2-7; D gene: -; V gene: TRBV4-1; CDR3 length: 15; clone size: few; CDR3 protein: CASSQLNQGGYEQYF; CDR3 DNA: TGCGCCAGCAGCCAACTAAACCAGGGGGGCTACGAGCAGTACTTC
J gene: TRBJ2-3; D gene: -; V gene: TRBV7-6; CDR3 length: 16; clone size: -; CDR3 protein: CASSPRGSASTDTQYF; CDR3 DNA: TGTGCCAGCAGCCCCCGGGGGAGCGCATCCACAGATACGCAGTATTTT
J gene: TRBJ1-6; D gene: -; V gene: TRBV19; CDR3 length: 15; clone size: many; CDR3 protein: CASSTRSSYNSPLHF; CDR3 DNA: TGTGCCAGTAGTACGAGGAGCTCCTATAATTCACCCCTCCACTTT
J gene: TRBJ2-7; D gene: -; V gene: TRBV7-6; CDR3 length: 15; clone size: -; CDR3 protein: CASSLRAEGTYEQYF; CDR3 DNA: TGTGCCAGCAGCCTCCGGGCCGAAGGAACGTACGAGCAGTACTTC
J gene: TRBJ2-2; D gene: -; V gene: TRBV5-6; CDR3 length: 15; clone size: few; CDR3 protein: CASSGWSRVAGELFF; CDR3 DNA: TGTGCCAGCAGCGGGTGGAGCAGGGTCGCCGGGGAGCTGTTTTTT
J gene: TRBJ2-5; D gene: -; V gene: TRBV3-1; CDR3 length: 18; clone size: few; CDR3 protein: CASSQVLRIAEYQETQYF; CDR3 DNA: TGTGCCAGCAGCCAAGTCCTAAGGATAGCGGAGTACCAAGAGACCCAGTACTTC
J gene: TRBJ1-6; D gene: -; V gene: TRBV6-5; CDR3 length: 12; clone size: many; CDR3 protein: CASSYQYSPLHF; CDR3 DNA: TGTGCCAGCAGTTACCAGTATTCACCCCTCCACTTT
J gene: TRBJ2-5; D gene: TRBD2; V gene: TRBV18; CDR3 length: 15; clone size: few; CDR3 protein: CASLLAGPSQETQYF; CDR3 DNA: TGTGCCAGCTTACTAGCGGGACCCAGCCAAGAGACCCAGTACTTC
J gene: TRBJ1-2; D gene: -; V gene: TRBV24-1; CDR3 length: 14; clone size: -; CDR3 protein: CATSDSTVNYGYTF; CDR3 DNA: TGTGCCACCAGTGATTCGACGGTTAACTATGGCTACACCTTC
J gene: TRBJ2-2; D gene: TRBD2; V gene: TRBV29-1; CDR3 length: 17; clone size: few; CDR3 protein: CSVELAGGPSNTGELFF; CDR3 DNA: TGCAGCGTTGAATTAGCGGGAGGGCCCTCAAACACCGGGGAGCTGTTTTTT
J gene: TRBJ2-1; D gene: TRBD2; V gene: TRBV18; CDR3 length: 16; clone size: few; CDR3 protein: CASSPSGLAGDNEQFF; CDR3 DNA: TGTGCCAGCTCACCCTCGGGGCTAGCGGGGGACAATGAGCAGTTCTTC
J gene: TRBJ1-1; D gene: -; V gene: TRBV20-1; CDR3 length: 12; clone size: many; CDR3 protein: CSAPRGLREAFF; CDR3 DNA: TGCAGTGCGCCTAGGGGCCTTAGAGAAGCTTTCTTT
J gene: TRBJ2-2; D gene: -; V gene: TRBV10-1; CDR3 length: 12; clone size: -; CDR3 protein: CASSEFTGELFF; CDR3 DNA: TGCGCCAGCAGTGAGTTCACCGGGGAGCTGTTTTTT
J gene: TRBJ2-3; D gene: -; V gene: TRBV10-3; CDR3 length: 14; clone size: -; CDR3 protein: CAISEASPTDTQYF; CDR3 DNA: TGTGCCATCAGTGAGGCGTCCCCCACAGATACGCAGTATTTT
J gene: TRBJ2-2; D gene: -; V gene: TRBV3-1; CDR3 length: 15; clone size: many; CDR3 protein: CASSQERTNTGELFF; CDR3 DNA: TGTGCCAGCAGCCAGGAGCGAACTAACACCGGGGAGCTGTTTTTT
J gene: TRBJ1-5; D gene: -; V gene: TRBV7-9; CDR3 length: 15; clone size: -; CDR3 protein: CASSLGTGDNQPQHF; CDR3 DNA: TGTGCCAGCAGCTTAGGGACGGGAGACAATCAGCCCCAGCATTTT
J gene: TRBJ2-5; D gene: -; V gene: TRBV20-1; CDR3 length: 10; clone size: few; CDR3 protein: CSALQETQYF; CDR3 DNA: TGCAGTGCCCTTCAAGAGACCCAGTACTTC
J gene: TRBJ1-6; D gene: -; V gene: TRBV6-5; CDR3 length: 19; clone size: many; CDR3 protein: CASSDWTEIVSSYNSPLHF; CDR3 DNA: TGTGCCAGCAGTGATTGGACAGAGATTGTCAGCTCCTATAATTCACCCCTCCACTTT